The present TCR beta chain was sequenced within a study of monozygotic twins with inflammatory bowel disease (dated by TCRdb to about 2019). For context, the study as a whole: The full study comprised around 28 monozygotic twin pairs: nine German pairs (four IBD-concordant, five IBD-discordant) and 19 IBD-discordant Danish pairs. Within discordant pairs, disease-associated traits were sought mainly by comparing IBD patients with their genetically identical healthy co-twins. Each individual had, on average, about 151 000 unique TCRalpha sequences and 181 000 unique TCRbeta sequences available for analysis. General study outcomes and caveats: Repertoire similarity did not differ between concordant and discordant twins, which could be due to limited statistical power. Distinction between different T cell subtypes could not be achieved in the analysis. Background noise and inter-individual variability may have been introduced into the repertoires by the differing immunosuppressive treatments among patients. A decrease in TCRbeta repertoire diversity, as measured by inverse Simpson index, was observed in IBD patients compared with their healthy co-twins. Compared with healthy twins, IBD patients had fewer clonotypes in common with other individuals, a difference most pronounced in patients showing signs of disease activity. The results gave no support for a single strong signal or clonotype linked to IBD.

Libraries were made using 5' RACE. Preparation of each TCR library used roughly 3.5 ug of total RNA. For each sample, cDNA was synthesized in eight separate reactions using SMARTScribe reverse transcriptase. During cDNA synthesis, template switching was used to introduce unique molecular identifiers that contained a 6-nucleotide sample barcode. Two nested PCRs of around 16 and 10 cycles amplified the TCRalpha and TCRbeta cDNA, and bead purification followed each PCR. Before amplification, the cDNA was treated with uracil DNA-glycosylase and purified using the QIAquick PCR purification kit. The second PCR was the step at which Illumina TruSeq-compatible adapters and sample-specific barcodes were added. Library quality and concentration were assessed using TapeStation and Qubit, and 4.5 to 6.5 ng of each library was pooled. The pooled libraries were sequenced with 2 x 100 bp reads and custom sequencing primers on an Illumina HiSeq2500 single-index Rapid Run. Regarding the original processing steps: UMI-based consensus assembly with MiGEC version 1.2.6 was used to correct PCR and sequencing errors. MiXCR version 2.1.1 was used for V(D)J alignment, clonotype assembly and CDR3 extraction. To normalise gene usage, clonotype sharing and MAIT/NKT TCR abundance, the analysis used the top 1000, 10 000 and 20 000 clonotypes per sample. After downsampling to 27 000 UMIs, diversity was calculated as the inverse Simpson index using the vegan R package. Paired Mann-Whitney U tests were applied to discordant twin pairs, with Benjamini-Hochberg correction for multiple testing. Following TCRdb reprocessing, every CDR3 protein sequence forms one entry, and DNA is not provided. TCRdb, not the authors, supplied the V and J calls. The sample table holds fewer than 400,000 distinct CDR3 sequences. Jointly, the top ten make up 5.6% of the sample.

From each donor, a roughly 2.6 ml peripheral blood sample was collected into PAXgene tubes and stored at -80 degrees C. Without T cell sorting, total RNA was isolated from whole blood using the PAXgene blood miRNA kit on an automated QIAcube. Deep TCRalpha and TCRbeta repertoire profiling with unique molecular barcoding was performed on peripheral blood of monozygotic twin pairs concordant or discordant for inflammatory bowel disease. For every twin pair, smoking habits were documented, and each individual was categorised as a current, former or never smoker. Notes on this clonotype: Its binding antigen is unknown.

The CDR3 measures 14 amino acids from cysteine to phenylalanine. No DNA accompanies this entry. Based on the germline V gene (reference sequence), the CDR1 and CDR2 sequences are SGHNT and YYREEE. Sequencing was performed on blood. This TCR was recovered from a human donor with ulcerative colitis or Crohn's disease, or a healthy co-twin of an affected twin (not recorded which). The V and J genes are TRBV5-4 and TRBJ2-3. The CDR3 reads CASSQPQDTDTQYF.